This T cell receptor beta chain was observed in a study of neurological immune-mediated disorders. CDR1 and CDR2 (germline): MNHEY, SMNVEV (reference sequence). The CDR3 runs to 14 residues. The V gene lost 9 bases and the J gene lost 6 bases, with 17 bases spanning the gap. The unsorted libraries had their origin in 2 million PBMCs stored at -80 C. The sample holds many counts of this clonotype. Via MiXCR, TCRdb re-called the 5' RACE reads, giving one row per CDR3 protein. Among roughly 67,000 distinct CDR3 sequences listed, around 4% were seen once. The material sequenced was PBMCs. J is TRBJ2-2 and V is TRBV27; perhaps TRBD2 as D (7 bases). This TCR came from a man between 50 and 59 years old with multiple sclerosis. The CDR3 is CASTGGGASGELFF. CDR3 bases: TGTGCCAGTACTGGGGGGGGGGCCTCCGGGGAGCTGTTTTTT.